This entry concerns a single T cell receptor (beta chain). At one boundary the junction diverges from the germline segment, which might be a read error. This sample was taken from a study of beta chain features in type 1 diabetes. The germline gives CDR1 SGHTA, CDR2 FQGNSA. The CDR3 runs to 15 residues. Expressed TCRB transcripts were sequenced, since all the RNA that had been isolated was reverse transcribed. Sequenced by immunoSEQ multiplex PCR; TCRdb stores in-frame clones only, minus some. The sample records just over 600,000 clones, around a sixth being singletons. Input material: naive CD4+ T cells from blood. The V and J genes are TRBV7-2 and TRBJ1-3; the D gene is possibly TRBD1 (5 bases). The origin of this receptor is a man between 18 and 35 years old in good health. CDR3 region: CASSVRTRPGNTIYF. The DNA of the CDR3 is TGTGCCAGCAGCGTTAGGACACGACCTGGGAACACCATATATTTT.